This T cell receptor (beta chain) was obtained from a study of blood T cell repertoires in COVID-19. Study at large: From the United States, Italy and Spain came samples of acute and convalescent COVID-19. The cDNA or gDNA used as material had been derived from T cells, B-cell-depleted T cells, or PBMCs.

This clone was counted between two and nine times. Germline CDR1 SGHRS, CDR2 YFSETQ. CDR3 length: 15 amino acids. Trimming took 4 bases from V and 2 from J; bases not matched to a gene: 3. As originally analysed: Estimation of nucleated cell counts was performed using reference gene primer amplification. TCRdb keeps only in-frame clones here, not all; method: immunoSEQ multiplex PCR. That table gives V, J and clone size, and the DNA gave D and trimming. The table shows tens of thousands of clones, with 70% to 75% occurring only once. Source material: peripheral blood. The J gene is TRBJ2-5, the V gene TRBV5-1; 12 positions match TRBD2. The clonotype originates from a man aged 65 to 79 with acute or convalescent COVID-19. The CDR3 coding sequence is TGCGCCAGCAGCGTCGGGACTAGCGGGCAAGAGACCCAGTACTTC. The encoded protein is CASSVGTSGQETQYF.